Here is one T cell receptor beta chain with its context. This entry belongs to a study of control samples from healthy donors and cancer patients. Clones were read by immunoSEQ multiplex PCR, and TCRdb kept only the in-frame ones, dropping some. The data show 100,000 to 150,000 clones, 75% to 95% seen once. The CDR3 is 15 amino acids. Per the germline V gene, CDR1 is SGHAT and CDR2 is FQNNGV. Unmatched junction bases numbered 9, after V lost 6 bases and J lost 7 bases. The chain couples TRBV11-2 to TRBJ2-1, with TRBD2 identical over 10 bases. The TCR originated in a man younger than 30 in good health. Specimen: blood. CDR3 nucleotide sequence: TGTGCCAGCAGGCCTACTAGCGGGATATCGAATGAGCAGTTCTTC. Its translation is CASRPTSGISNEQFF.